Listed below are T cell receptor beta chains from one sample, sequenced in a study of T cell responses to AZD1222 COVID-19 vaccine. The protocol was immunoSEQ multiplex PCR, while the TCRdb copy is restricted to in-frame clones and leaves out a portion. This sample has about 110,000 clones; approximately 90% occur once, and the top ten carry around 15%. The specimen comprised peripheral blood, sampled 28 days after the second AZD1222 dose. These receptor sequences come from an adult who received the AZD1222 COVID-19 vaccine. Both conserved end residues are part of each CDR3. D genes are given only for firm matches. Expanded clones get a size class; other rows say once, few or many, or leave the size out.

d_gene: -; j_gene: TRBJ1-6; abundance: -; v_gene: TRBV7-3; CDR3nt: TGTGCCAGCAGCTCGCTCGCGGGGTTACCCCACCGTAGATCACCCCTCCACTTT; CDR3aa: CASSSLAGLPHRRSPLHF
d_gene: -; j_gene: TRBJ2-2; abundance: -; v_gene: TRBV7-2; CDR3nt: TGTGCCAGCAGCTTAAACCGGAACACCGGGGAGCTGTTTTTT; CDR3aa: CASSLNRNTGELFF
d_gene: -; j_gene: TRBJ1-1; abundance: -; v_gene: TRBV30; CDR3nt: TGTGCCTGGAGTGTATTGGGGGGAACAACTGAAGCTTTCTTT; CDR3aa: CAWSVLGGTTEAFF
d_gene: -; j_gene: TRBJ1-1; abundance: -; v_gene: TRBV4-1; CDR3nt: TGCGCCAGCAGCCCGTCGGACGGTAAGTTCACTGAAGCTTTCTTT; CDR3aa: CASSPSDGKFTEAFF
d_gene: TRBD1; j_gene: TRBJ1-2; abundance: -; v_gene: TRBV30; CDR3nt: TGTGCCTGGGTGGGGACAGGGAATGGCTACACCTTC; CDR3aa: CAWVGTGNGYTF
d_gene: -; j_gene: TRBJ1-3; abundance: -; v_gene: TRBV7-8; CDR3nt: TGTGCCAGCAGCGCTCAGGTACTCTCTGGAAACACCATATATTTT; CDR3aa: CASSAQVLSGNTIYF
d_gene: -; j_gene: TRBJ1-2; abundance: once; v_gene: TRBV24-1; CDR3nt: TGTGCCACCAGTGATTACGGGGGCGGCTACACCTTC; CDR3aa: CATSDYGGGYTF
d_gene: -; j_gene: TRBJ1-2; abundance: -; v_gene: TRBV6-5; CDR3nt: TGTGCCACCACGCCCGGCGCTAACTATGGCTACACCTTC; CDR3aa: CATTPGANYGYTF
d_gene: -; j_gene: TRBJ1-2; abundance: -; v_gene: TRBV5-1; CDR3nt: TGCGCCAGCAGCCCTTCCCTTTCGACCGTCTACACCTTC; CDR3aa: CASSPSLSTVYTF
d_gene: -; j_gene: TRBJ2-1; abundance: -; v_gene: TRBV6-5; CDR3nt: TGTGCCAGCAGTTACTTGGTAGCGCCTACCTACAATGAGCAGTTCTTC; CDR3aa: CASSYLVAPTYNEQFF
d_gene: -; j_gene: TRBJ1-4; abundance: -; v_gene: TRBV5-1; CDR3nt: TGCGCCAGCAGCTTTCAGGGCTCTAATGAAAAACTGTTTTTT; CDR3aa: CASSFQGSNEKLFF
d_gene: -; j_gene: TRBJ1-3; abundance: -; v_gene: TRBV5-1; CDR3nt: TGCGCCAGCAGCTCTGGGGGGGAAGGAAACACCATATATTTT; CDR3aa: CASSSGGEGNTIYF
d_gene: -; j_gene: TRBJ2-7; abundance: -; v_gene: TRBV6-5; CDR3nt: TGTGCCAGCAGAAACCGGGACGTTACCTACGAGCAGTACTTC; CDR3aa: CASRNRDVTYEQYF
d_gene: -; j_gene: TRBJ2-2; abundance: -; v_gene: TRBV7-9; CDR3nt: TGTGCCAGCAGCTTAGCGACAGGGAACACCGGGGAGCTGTTTTTT; CDR3aa: CASSLATGNTGELFF
d_gene: -; j_gene: TRBJ2-6; abundance: -; v_gene: TRBV9; CDR3nt: TGTGCCAGCAGCGTAGGAGGGATCTCTGGGGCCAACGTCCTGACTTTC; CDR3aa: CASSVGGISGANVLTF
d_gene: -; j_gene: TRBJ2-7; abundance: -; v_gene: TRBV10-3; CDR3nt: TGTGCCATCAGTGACCAGAGGACGGCCTACGAGCAGTACTTC; CDR3aa: CAISDQRTAYEQYF
d_gene: -; j_gene: TRBJ2-3; abundance: -; v_gene: TRBV5-1; CDR3nt: TGCGCCAGCAGCTTCGTGAGTCTGGATACGCAGTATTTT; CDR3aa: CASSFVSLDTQYF
d_gene: -; j_gene: TRBJ1-2; abundance: -; v_gene: TRBV19; CDR3nt: TGTGCCACCGCGACAGGACCGTATGGCTACACCTTC; CDR3aa: CATATGPYGYTF
d_gene: TRBD2; j_gene: TRBJ2-2; abundance: once; v_gene: TRBV4-1; CDR3nt: TGCGCCAGCAGCCCTACTAGCGCCCCGAACACCGGGGAGCTGTTTTTT; CDR3aa: CASSPTSAPNTGELFF
d_gene: -; j_gene: TRBJ2-1; abundance: -; v_gene: TRBV7-9; CDR3nt: TGTGCCAGCAGCTTAGAGGAGTTCTTC; CDR3aa: CASSLEEFF
d_gene: -; j_gene: TRBJ1-5; abundance: -; v_gene: TRBV28; CDR3nt: TGTGCCAGCAGACAGGCGTTGGGGAATCAGCCCCAGCATTTT; CDR3aa: CASRQALGNQPQHF
d_gene: -; j_gene: TRBJ2-1; abundance: -; v_gene: TRBV19; CDR3nt: TGTGCCAGTAGTATGGCGGGCGGGTCCTACAATGAGCAGTTCTTC; CDR3aa: CASSMAGGSYNEQFF
d_gene: TRBD1; j_gene: TRBJ1-2; abundance: once; v_gene: TRBV6-6; CDR3nt: TGTGCCAGCAGTTACCCCCAGACAGGGCTCTATGGCTACACCTTC; CDR3aa: CASSYPQTGLYGYTF
d_gene: TRBD1; j_gene: TRBJ1-3; abundance: -; v_gene: TRBV7-2; CDR3nt: TGTGCCAGCAGCCGGGACAGGATTCGCGGAAACACCATATATTTT; CDR3aa: CASSRDRIRGNTIYF
d_gene: TRBD2; j_gene: TRBJ2-7; abundance: -; v_gene: TRBV6-5; CDR3nt: TGTGCCAGCAGTTTAAATATAGCGGGTCTGACCTACGAGCAGTACTTC; CDR3aa: CASSLNIAGLTYEQYF
d_gene: -; j_gene: TRBJ2-3; abundance: -; v_gene: TRBV6-2/TRBV6-3; CDR3nt: TGTGCCAGCAGTTACGTGGGCGGTGGGGGAGATACGCAGTATTTT; CDR3aa: CASSYVGGGGDTQYF
d_gene: TRBD1; j_gene: TRBJ1-1; abundance: -; v_gene: TRBV10-2; CDR3nt: TGCGCCAGCTATAGGACAGGGGGGACTTTTACTGCGAACACTGAAGCTTTCTTT; CDR3aa: CASYRTGGTFTANTEAFF
d_gene: TRBD1; j_gene: TRBJ2-5; abundance: -; v_gene: TRBV24-1; CDR3nt: TGTGCCACCAGTGATACACCGACAGGGCCCCAGGAGACCCAGTACTTC; CDR3aa: CATSDTPTGPQETQYF
d_gene: -; j_gene: TRBJ1-1; abundance: once; v_gene: TRBV5-1; CDR3nt: TGCGCCAGCAGCAATCAGGGGTTGAACACTGAAGCTTTCTTT; CDR3aa: CASSNQGLNTEAFF
d_gene: TRBD1; j_gene: TRBJ1-2; abundance: -; v_gene: TRBV5-8; CDR3nt: TGTGCCAGCAGCCCCTGGACAGGTTGGGGCTATGGCTACACCTTC; CDR3aa: CASSPWTGWGYGYTF
d_gene: -; j_gene: TRBJ1-4; abundance: -; v_gene: TRBV12-5; CDR3nt: TGTGCTAGTGGTTTGCCCGGGACACTGGAAAAACTGTTTTTT; CDR3aa: CASGLPGTLEKLFF
d_gene: -; j_gene: TRBJ1-3; abundance: few; v_gene: TRBV11-2; CDR3nt: TGTGCCAGCAGCACAGGTTCCCCTGGAAACACCATATATTTT; CDR3aa: CASSTGSPGNTIYF
d_gene: -; j_gene: TRBJ2-1; abundance: -; v_gene: TRBV18; CDR3nt: TGTGCCAGCTCACCAAGGCCGGAGGGAAATGAGCAGTTCTTC; CDR3aa: CASSPRPEGNEQFF
d_gene: TRBD1; j_gene: TRBJ1-6; abundance: once; v_gene: TRBV19; CDR3nt: TGTGCCAGTAATCCGGGACAGGGAGGATCACCCCTCCACTTT; CDR3aa: CASNPGQGGSPLHF
d_gene: -; j_gene: TRBJ2-7; abundance: -; v_gene: TRBV12-3/TRBV12-4; CDR3nt: TGTGCCAGCAGCCGAGGGACCTACGAGCAGTACTTC; CDR3aa: CASSRGTYEQYF
d_gene: -; j_gene: TRBJ1-2; abundance: -; v_gene: TRBV6-6; CDR3nt: TGTGCCAGCAGCGGGGGAGGCGACTATGGCTACACCTTC; CDR3aa: CASSGGGDYGYTF
d_gene: -; j_gene: TRBJ2-1; abundance: -; v_gene: TRBV11-3; CDR3nt: TGTGCCAGCAGCTTGGCCGCGGGCTCTGAGCAGTTCTTC; CDR3aa: CASSLAAGSEQFF
d_gene: -; j_gene: TRBJ2-1; abundance: -; v_gene: TRBV5-6; CDR3nt: TGTGCCAGCAGCTCGATCGTAGGGAATGAGCAGTTCTTC; CDR3aa: CASSSIVGNEQFF
d_gene: -; j_gene: TRBJ1-3; abundance: -; v_gene: TRBV19; CDR3nt: TGTGCCAGTAGCACCCAGATAAGGGGGGGGCCTGGAAACACCATATATTTT; CDR3aa: CASSTQIRGGPGNTIYF
d_gene: -; j_gene: TRBJ2-7; abundance: -; v_gene: TRBV2; CDR3nt: TGTGCCAGCAGTTCAGACAACTACGAGCAGTACTTC; CDR3aa: CASSSDNYEQYF
d_gene: -; j_gene: TRBJ2-7; abundance: -; v_gene: TRBV28; CDR3nt: TGTGCCAGCAGTCCTCTGTCCTACGAGCAGTACTTC; CDR3aa: CASSPLSYEQYF